The 3 T cell receptor beta chains in this list originate from one sample, sequenced in a study of blood T cell repertoires in COVID-19. The table came from immunoSEQ multiplex PCR; TCRdb's copy has only in-frame clones and leaves some out. In the table there are around 300,000 clones, 90% of which are singletons. Sequenced input: peripheral blood. These receptor sequences come from a woman in her thirties or forties with COVID-19, enrolled during active disease.

This chain connects TRBV7-2 to TRBJ1-2; D is unclear. The V and J ends lost 1 base and 8 bases respectively, with 17 bases between them. CDR3 length equals 15 residues. Germline lookup yields CDR1 SGHTA and CDR2 FQGNSA. The CDR3 bases are TGTGCCAGCAGCTTAGTGCGAACAGACGGTCGAGGCTACACCTTC. It translates to CASSLVRTDGRGYTF.

This clone has just one count. This specimen includes other DNA sequences encoding the same CDR3. The J gene is TRBJ1-5, the V gene TRBV7-9, with 7 bases matching TRBD1. This CDR3 region has 13 residues. Germline assignment: CDR1 SEHNR and CDR2 FQNEAQ (reference sequence). The trim removed 5 bases at V and 2 bases at J, leaving 0 bases unmatched. DNA for the CDR3: TGTGCCAGCAGCGGACAGGGCAATCAGCCCCAGCATTTT. Its translation: CASSGQGNQPQHF.

A single count supports this clone. The junction departs from germline at one end; a sequencing error may be responsible. This chain links TRBV7-7 with TRBJ1-4; weak D call: TRBD1 (5 bases). CDR1 and CDR2 (germline): SSHAT, FNYEAQ (reference sequence). CDR3 length equals 15 residues. Written as DNA, the CDR3 is TGTGCTAGCAGCTTGGGGCCAGGTGAAGGTGAAAAACTGTTTTTT. Translating gives CASSLGPGEGEKLFF.